What follows are 25 T cell receptor beta chains derived from one specimen sequenced in a study of cytomegalovirus exposure and HLA in healthy donors. Primers: 60 Vbeta forward and 13 Jbeta reverse. Profiled with immunoSEQ multiplex PCR; TCRdb holds only in-frame clones, not every one. Here the sample spans roughly 150,000 clones, 80% being singletons. The source material was PBMCs. The receptors derive from a middle-aged woman in good health and CMV-seronegative.

The CDR3 DNA reads as TGTGCCAGCTTTCCAACACAGTTTATCTCTCAGGGGCTATACGAGCAGTACTTC. As protein: CASFPTQFISQGLYEQYF. The chain has TRBV28 and TRBJ2-7, with D perhaps matching TRBD1 (6 bases). V lost 8 bases, J lost 4 bases, and 30 bases lay in between. There are 18 residues in the CDR3. Germline loops: CDR1 MDHEN, CDR2 SYDVKM.

This clone is a singleton in its sample. The chain is built from TRBV11-3 and TRBJ1-2; tentatively, D is TRBD1 (5 bases). V lost 4 bases and J 4 bases, leaving 10 bases between the germline ends. The CDR3 totals 13 residues. Germline lookup yields CDR1 SGHNT and CDR2 YENEEA. CDR3: CASSSSGGYGYTF. Here the CDR3 DNA reads TGTGCCAGCAGCTCGTCGGGGGGCTATGGCTACACCTTC.

The V call is TRBV7-2, the J call TRBJ2-7, with TRBD2 matching over 7 bases. The CDR3 has 16 residues. Germline V gene lookup returns CDR1 SGHTA and CDR2 FQGNSA. Trimming cost V 2 bases and J 0 bases; bases outside gene matches: 7. CDR3: CASSLRGAGLSYEQYF. CDR3 nucleotides: TGTGCCAGCAGCTTAAGGGGAGCGGGGCTCTCCTACGAGCAGTACTTC.

The chain links TRBV7-6 to TRBJ2-5; 13 bases agree with TRBD2. CDR1 SGHVS and CDR2 FNYEAQ come from the germline V gene. CDR3 length: 18 residues. V gave up 5 bases and J gave up 6 bases; unmatched junction bases: 15. The CDR3, as DNA: TGTGCCAGCAGCCGACGACTTCAAACTAGCGGGGGGGGAAAGACCCAGTACTTC. It yields the protein CASSRRLQTSGGGKTQYF.

The gene calls are TRBV18 and TRBJ2-2; 7 bases are shared with TRBD2. Germline CDR1 is KGHSH and CDR2 is LQKENI. The length of the CDR3 is 17 residues. The J segment lost 7 bases and the V segment lost 3 bases, leaving 14 bases of the junction unmatched. The CDR3 is CASSPTLVAGRVGELFF. Written as DNA, the CDR3 is TGTGCCAGCTCACCCACTCTGGTAGCGGGCAGAGTCGGGGAGCTGTTTTTT.

This clone came up a few times. The V and J genes are TRBV7-6 and TRBJ2-7, with D perhaps TRBD1 (6 bases). Trimming removed 8 bases at V and 2 bases at J, with 7 bases between. The CDR3 is made up of 11 amino acids. Germline-derived CDR1 and CDR2 are SGHVS and FNYEAQ. Here the CDR3 reads CASGQPYEQYF. The CDR3 DNA sequence: TGTGCCAGCGGACAGCCCTACGAGCAGTACTTC.

This clone was counted between two and nine times. The chain combines TRBV27 with TRBJ2-3; unclear D gene. CDR1 and CDR2 from the germline V gene are MNHEY and SMNVEV (reference sequence). The CDR3 has 13 amino acids. V was cut by 2 bases and J by 2 bases, with 5 bases left in between. For the CDR3, the DNA is TGTGCCAGCAGTTTAGACTTCACAGATACGCAGTATTTT. Protein product: CASSLDFTDTQYF.

This chain joins TRBV9 and TRBJ2-1; TRBD2 aligns across 9 bases. The CDR3 contains 13 residues. V shed 0 bases, J shed 9 bases, and the junction held 1 base outside the gene matches. Germline CDR1 is SGDLS and CDR2 is YYNGEE. The CDR3: CASSVGLAVEQFF. As DNA, the CDR3 is TGTGCCAGCAGCGTAGGACTAGCGGTTGAGCAGTTCTTC.

This clone has just a few counts. V usage is TRBV5-1 and J usage is TRBJ1-2, with 10 bases aligning to TRBD1. Germline V gene sequence: CDR1 SGHRS, CDR2 YFSETQ. The CDR3 has 15 amino acids. V lost 0 bases to trimming and J lost 7 bases; unmatched junction nucleotides: 6. The CDR3 coding sequence is TGCGCCAGCAGCTTGGATATGGGACAGGGGTTTGGCTACACCTTC. It translates to CASSLDMGQGFGYTF. Full variable domain (missing parts from reference TRBV5-1 and TRBJ1-2): KAGVTQTPRYLIKTRGQQVTLSCSPISGHRSVSWYQQTPGQGLQFLFEYFSETQRNKGNFPGRFSGRQFSNSRSEMNVSTLELGDSALYLCASSLDMGQGFGYTFGSGTRLTVV.

This clone was recorded once. The gene calls are TRBV9 and TRBJ1-5; 7 bases match TRBD1. The length of the CDR3 is 16 residues. Germline loops: CDR1 SGDLS, CDR2 YYNGEE. Trimming cost V 3 bases and J 5 bases; bases outside gene matches: 11. The CDR3 reads CASSASSTQGDQPQHF. The DNA of the CDR3 is TGTGCCAGCAGCGCTAGTAGTACTCAGGGGGATCAGCCCCAGCATTTT.

The chain employs TRBV15 and TRBJ1-5, with a possible D match to TRBD1 (6 bases). Trimming removed 5 bases at V and 7 bases at J, with 18 bases between. This CDR3 is built from 15 residues. CDR1 is LNHNV, CDR2 YYDKDF, per germline (reference sequence). CDR3 sequence (DNA): TGTGCCACCAGCCGAGGTGGGGGCATTCCGCAGCCCCAGCATTTT. Amino acids: CATSRGGGIPQPQHF.

The V call is TRBV6-6, the J call TRBJ2-5; D might be TRBD1 (6 bases). Germline values: CDR1 MNHNY, CDR2 SVGAGI (reference sequence). The CDR3 covers 13 residues. Trimming took 9 bases from V and 1 from J, leaving 12 bases between them. CDR3 amino acids: CASSRGSQETQYF. CDR3 DNA: TGTGCCAGTAGTAGGGGGAGCCAAGAGACCCAGTACTTC.

This clone has only one observation. This sequence joins TRBV29-1 and TRBJ1-1, with 11 bases lining up with TRBD1. Germline CDR1 reads SQVTM; CDR2 reads ANQGSEA. There are 15 residues in the CDR3. V trimming: 6 bases; J trimming: 5 bases; junction bases outside the gene matches: 11. In DNA form, the CDR3 reads TGCAGCGTCGGACAGGGGGCGCGAGGAAAAACTGAAGCTTTCTTT. It translates to CSVGQGARGKTEAFF.

This rearrangement joins TRBV6-5 to TRBJ1-1; no reliable D call. Germline CDR1 is MNHEY and CDR2 is SVGAGI. V was shortened by 6 bases and J by 2 bases, with 13 bases between the two germline ends. The CDR3 extends over 14 amino acids. CDR3: CASSLRAANTEAFF. CDR3 bases: TGTGCCAGCAGCCTGAGGGCAGCTAACACTGAAGCTTTCTTT.

The chain has TRBV11-3 and TRBJ1-6, with 7 bases identical to TRBD1. The germline V gene has CDR1 SGHNT and CDR2 YENEEA. Trimming cost V 2 bases and J 9 bases; bases outside gene matches: 10. The CDR3 length is 16 residues. CDR3 coding DNA: TGTGCCAGCAGCTTATCAAGGGGGCAGGGGGTTTCACCCCTCCACTTT. It is translated as CASSLSRGQGVSPLHF.

This chain joins TRBV30 and TRBJ2-5, with no clear D. Germline V gene lookup returns CDR1 GTSNPN and CDR2 SVGIG (reference sequence). This CDR3 has 12 amino acids. V lost 4 bases and J 5 bases, leaving 11 bases between the germline ends. CDR3 protein: CAWKTGGETQYF. In DNA form, the CDR3 reads TGTGCCTGGAAGACGGGTGGGGAGACCCAGTACTTC.

The chain recombines TRBV10-2 with TRBJ1-1; perhaps TRBD1 as D (5 bases). In germline, CDR1 is WSHSY, CDR2 SAAADI. Trimming took 2 bases from V and 3 from J, leaving 13 bases between them. The CDR3 has 15 amino acids. The CDR3 spells CASSEPGVVDTEAFF. CDR3 coding DNA: TGCGCCAGCAGTGAGCCGGGGGTGGTGGACACTGAAGCTTTCTTT.

The V gene is TRBV5-4, the J gene TRBJ2-6, with D tentatively TRBD1 (6 bases). The CDR3 contains 18 residues. V lost 0 bases and J 0 bases, leaving 13 bases between the germline ends. From germline, CDR1 is SGHNT and CDR2 YYREEE (reference sequence). The CDR3 is CASSLARDTFSGANVLTF. CDR3 in DNA: TGTGCCAGCAGCTTGGCCCGGGACACCTTCTCTGGGGCCAACGTCCTGACTTTC.

This clone was seen a few times. The rearrangement joins TRBV6-5 to TRBJ2-3; 8 nucleotides match TRBD1. After removal of 6 bases from V and 5 bases from J, the junction contained 7 bases not matched to a gene. Germline CDR1 MNHEY, CDR2 SVGAGI. The CDR3 sequence is 14 residues long. This CDR3 is CASRRTGSEDTQYF. The CDR3 DNA is TGTGCCAGCAGGAGGACAGGGTCTGAAGATACGCAGTATTTT.

The rearrangement links TRBV19 to TRBJ1-5; 7 bases are a match to TRBD1. Germline V gene lookup returns CDR1 LNHDA and CDR2 SQIVND (reference sequence). Trimming took 6 bases from V and 2 from J; bases not matched to a gene: 13. This CDR3 has 17 amino acids. CDR3 nucleotides: TGTGCCAGTAGGGATCCTACAGGGGCGAGGGGCAATCAGCCCCAGCATTTT. This sequence encodes CASRDPTGARGNQPQHF.

This chain uses TRBV7-9 with TRBJ2-1, with 13 bases that match TRBD2. The junction had 7 bases not matched to a gene; V was cut back by 3 bases and J by 8 bases. Germline loops: CDR1 SEHNR, CDR2 FQNEAQ (reference sequence). The CDR3 length is 16 residues. CDR3 nucleotides: TGTGCCAGCAGCTTTAACGGACTAGCGGGAGATCATGAGCAGTTCTTC. Protein product: CASSFNGLAGDHEQFF.

In its sample, this clone was seen a few times. The CDR3 DNA is TGTGCCTGGTCACATCAGAACTCTGGAAACACCATATATTTT. Its protein is CAWSHQNSGNTIYF. The chain is built from TRBV30 and TRBJ1-3; D is unresolved. V lost 5 bases and J lost 0, with 11 bases in between. Germline V CDR1 and CDR2: GTSNPN, SVGIG (reference sequence). CDR3 length equals 14 residues. The complete variable domain, with remaining parts taken from reference TRBV30 and TRBJ1-3, reads SQTIHQWPATLVQPVGSPLSLECTVEGTSNPNLYWYRQAAGRGLQLLFYSVGIGQISSEVPQNLSASRPQDRQFILSSKKLLLSDSGFYLCAWSHQNSGNTIYFGEGSWLTVV.

This clone showed up just a few times. The rearrangement joins TRBV10-1 to TRBJ1-1, with 7 positions matching TRBD1. Losses at the gene ends were 4 bases for V and 1 base for J; bases not matched to a gene: 12. CDR1 and CDR2 (germline): WNHNN, SYGVQD (reference sequence). CDR3 length: 17 residues. In DNA form, the CDR3 reads TGCGCCAGCAGTGGTCAACGGCCGGGGACAGCGAACACTGAAGCTTTCTTT. It translates to CASSGQRPGTANTEAFF.

This clone was detected a few times. This chain uses TRBV6-4 with TRBJ2-3; TRBD1 agrees at 9 bases. Trimming took 2 bases from V and 6 from J; bases not matched to a gene: 6. Germline V gene data show CDR1 as MRHNA and CDR2 as SNTAGT. This CDR3 region has 15 residues. CDR3 in DNA: TGTGCCAGCAGTGACATGGGACAGGGTGCGGATACGCAGTATTTT. Its protein product is CASSDMGQGADTQYF.

This clone appeared once. The V and J genes are TRBV5-1 and TRBJ2-7; D might be TRBD2 (7 bases). Germline CDR1 and CDR2: SGHRS and YFSETQ. This CDR3 contains 16 residues. The V gene lost 3 bases and the J gene lost 0 bases, with 16 bases spanning the gap. This CDR3 reads CASSWGPAGDSYEQYF. The CDR3 DNA is TGCGCCAGCAGCTGGGGGCCGGCGGGGGACTCCTACGAGCAGTACTTC.